These 26 T cell receptor beta chains originate from one sample sequenced in a study of T cell responses to AZD1222 COVID-19 vaccine. The data were produced by immunoSEQ multiplex PCR, yet TCRdb's version contains in-frame clones alone and is incomplete. The repertoire holds 170,000 or so clones, with about 86% as singletons. The input for sequencing was peripheral blood, taken 28 days after the second AZD1222 dose. Every receptor here comes from an adult who received the AZD1222 COVID-19 vaccine.

The CDR3 bases are TGTGCCACCAGTGATACCCGGAGAGGTGGGGATCAGCCCCAGCATTTT. Translated, it gives CATSDTRRGGDQPQHF. V gene TRBV24-1 combines with J gene TRBJ1-5, with D uncertain. This CDR3 has 16 residues. V was trimmed by 3 bases and J by 5 bases, leaving 16 bases between them. The germline V gene has CDR1 KGHDR and CDR2 SFDVKD.

V gene TRBV11-2 combines with J gene TRBJ2-3; D call uncertain. CDR1 SGHAT and CDR2 FQNNGV come from the germline V gene. The length of the CDR3 is 13 residues. V gave up 1 base and J gave up 6 bases, with 8 bases separating them. The CDR3 protein is CASSLGVEDTQYF. CDR3 bases: TGTGCCAGCAGCTTAGGGGTGGAGGATACGCAGTATTTT.

This clone was detected only a few times. This chain links TRBV5-4 with TRBJ2-7; 7 nucleotides match TRBD1. CDR1 is SGHNT and CDR2 is YYREEE in the germline V gene (reference sequence). V was clipped by 5 bases and J by 5 bases; unmatched bases: 10. CDR3 size: 14 residues. CDR3 loop: CASRGGPAADEQYF. CDR3 nucleotide sequence: TGTGCCAGCAGAGGGGGCCCAGCAGCGGACGAGCAGTACTTC.

This chain uses TRBV7-3 with TRBJ2-3; 7 nucleotides line up with TRBD1. This CDR3 is 12 amino acids long. V lost 3 bases to trimming and J lost 6 bases; unmatched junction nucleotides: 0. Germline CDR1 is SGHTA and CDR2 is FQGTGA. The chain's CDR3 is CASSFRGDTQYF. CDR3 nucleotide sequence: TGTGCCAGCAGCTTCAGGGGGGATACGCAGTATTTT. The entire variable domain, with the rest obtained from reference TRBV7-3 and TRBJ2-3, is as follows: GAGVSQTPSNKVTEKGKYVELRCDPISGHTALYWYRQSLGQGPEFLIYFQGTGAADDSGLPNDRFFAVRPEGSVSTLKIQRTERGDSAVYLCASSFRGDTQYFGPGTRLTVL.

The V and J genes are TRBV11-2 and TRBJ1-5; D gene unclear. This CDR3 is built from 15 residues. Germline CDR1 is SGHAT and CDR2 is FQNNGV. Trimming took off 0 bases at V and 5 bases at J, with 11 bases between the two ends. This CDR3 reads CASSLDGRIDQPQHF. For the CDR3, the DNA is TGTGCCAGCAGCTTAGATGGGCGGATAGATCAGCCCCAGCATTTT. Complete variable domain (other parts from reference TRBV11-2 and TRBJ1-5): EAGVAQSPRYKIIEKRQSVAFWCNPISGHATLYWYQQILGQGPKLLIQFQNNGVVDDSQLPKDRFSAERLKGVDSTLKIQPAKLEDSAVYLCASSLDGRIDQPQHFGDGTRLSIL.

The chain uses TRBV7-3 and TRBJ1-2; TRBD1 is a possible D gene (6 bases). V lost 1 base and J 2 bases, leaving 11 bases between the germline ends. This CDR3 is 15 amino acids long. The V gene's germline CDR1 is SGHTA and CDR2 FQGTGA. The CDR3 DNA reads as TGTGCCAGCAGCTTAAGCCAGGGGTCCAACTATGGCTACACCTTC. This gives the protein CASSLSQGSNYGYTF.

The rearrangement uses TRBV6-2 or TRBV6-3 and TRBJ2-1, with TRBD2 matching over 12 bases. The germline V gene encodes CDR1 MNHEY and CDR2 SVGEGT. The CDR3 has 19 amino acids. J lost 0 bases, V lost 0 bases, and 6 bases had no gene match. CDR3 residues: CASSYSLAGGPGSYNEQFF. CDR3 nucleotide sequence: TGTGCCAGCAGTTACTCCCTAGCGGGGGGGCCTGGCTCCTACAATGAGCAGTTCTTC.

In this sample, this clone turned up a few times. V usage is TRBV3-1 (or the pseudogene TRBV3-2) and J usage is TRBJ1-2; TRBD1 matches 11 bases. Germline assignment: CDR1 LGHDT and CDR2 YNNKEL (reference sequence). The CDR3 has 16 amino acids. Germline trimming cut 3 bases from V and 5 bases from J; bases unmatched to any gene: 8. CDR3 DNA: TGTGCCAGCAGCCACCCGTTGGGACAGGGGGGGTATGGCTACACCTTC. Translation: CASSHPLGQGGYGYTF.

The V gene is TRBV2, the J gene TRBJ1-2; TRBD1 agrees at 7 bases. Per germline, CDR1 SNHLY and CDR2 FYNNEI. There are 15 residues in the CDR3. Trimming took 6 bases from V and 0 from J; bases not matched to a gene: 7. For the CDR3, the DNA is TGTGCCAGCAGACGGGACAGACCGTCTAACTATGGCTACACCTTC. Translation gives CASRRDRPSNYGYTF.

This rearrangement joins TRBV13 to TRBJ2-2, with 7 bases lining up with TRBD2. Germline V CDR1 and CDR2: PRHDT, FYEKMQ (reference sequence). The CDR3 loop spans 16 amino acids. The junction had 6 bases not matched to a gene; V was cut back by 4 bases and J by 1 base. Written as DNA, the CDR3 is TGTGCCAGCAGCTCTCGGACTAGGGGGAACACCGGGGAGCTGTTTTTT. Its protein is CASSSRTRGNTGELFF.

The chain combines TRBV6-1 with TRBJ1-6, with 10 bases fitting TRBD1. V was clipped by 2 bases and J by 10 bases; unmatched bases: 17. The germline CDR1 and CDR2 sequences are MNHNS and SASEGT. This CDR3 is built from 19 residues. CDR3 DNA sequence: TGTGCCAGCAGTGAAAGTTTCGCGATCCATGGGACAGGGGTGTCACCCCTCCACTTT. This gives the protein CASSESFAIHGTGVSPLHF.

The V and J genes are TRBV19 and TRBJ1-6; 8 positions match TRBD1. The CDR3 covers 17 residues. Germline V lookup: CDR1 LNHDA, CDR2 SQIVND (reference sequence). The V segment lost 3 bases and the J segment 7 bases; nucleotides outside the gene matches: 11. The CDR3 sequence is CASSIGQGRFKNSPLHF. CDR3 coding DNA: TGTGCCAGTAGTATTGGACAGGGAAGGTTTAAAAATTCACCCCTCCACTTT.

The rearrangement links TRBV7-9 to TRBJ2-3; 8 bases are shared with TRBD1. CDR1 is SEHNR and CDR2 is FQNEAQ in the germline V gene (reference sequence). This CDR3 is 14 amino acids long. J was trimmed by 1 base and V by 5 bases; bases with no gene match: 2. The CDR3 reads CASSQDRGTDTQYF. The CDR3 nucleotides read TGTGCCAGCAGCCAGGACAGGGGCACAGATACGCAGTATTTT. Drawing the rest from reference TRBV7-9 and TRBJ2-3, the complete variable domain is DTGVSQNPRHKITKRGQNVTFRCDPISEHNRLYWYRQTLGQGPEFLTYFQNEAQLEKSRLLSDRFSAERPKGSFSTLEIQRTEQGDSAMYLCASSQDRGTDTQYFGPGTRLTVL.

DNA for the CDR3: TGCGCCAGCAGCCCGGGACTAGCGGGGGGACTGGGCACAGATACGCAGTATTTT. It encodes CASSPGLAGGLGTDTQYF. V and J are TRBV5-1 and TRBJ2-3; 15 nucleotides align to TRBD2. Trimming at V came to 4 bases and at J to 1 base, leaving 7 bases not matched to a gene. The CDR3 loop spans 18 amino acids. The germline V gene encodes CDR1 SGHRS and CDR2 YFSETQ.

This rearrangement joins TRBV5-1 to TRBJ2-7, with D tentatively TRBD2 (6 bases). The CDR3 runs 15 residues. The V gene lost 0 bases and the J gene lost 2 bases, with 12 bases spanning the gap. Per the germline V gene, CDR1 is SGHRS and CDR2 is YFSETQ. The CDR3 DNA reads as TGCGCCAGCAGCTTGGTCGGGACTCGACCCTACGAGCAGTACTTC. This gives the protein CASSLVGTRPYEQYF.

The V and J genes are TRBV13 and TRBJ1-1, with D unresolved. Germline-derived CDR1 and CDR2 are PRHDT and FYEKMQ (reference sequence). The CDR3 runs to 13 residues. Trimming took off 2 bases at V and 0 bases at J, with 4 bases between the two ends. CDR3 DNA sequence: TGTGCCAGCAGCTTAACACTGAACACTGAAGCTTTCTTT. Translated: CASSLTLNTEAFF.

This chain links TRBV7-3 with TRBJ2-7; D is possibly TRBD2 (6 bases). Trimming cost V 2 bases and J 2 bases, with 13 bases left between them. The CDR3 runs to 15 residues. Germline-derived CDR1 and CDR2 are SGHTA and FQGTGA. In DNA, the CDR3 is TGTGCCAGCAGCTTAGGGGCGGGGTTAGCCTACGAGCAGTACTTC. Residues: CASSLGAGLAYEQYF.

The chain joins TRBV6-5 to TRBJ1-6; no clear D gene. From germline, CDR1 is MNHEY and CDR2 SVGAGI. There are 13 residues in the CDR3. V lost 10 bases and J lost 6, with 13 bases in between. The CDR3: CATHQTGNSPLHF. The CDR3 bases are TGTGCCACCCATCAGACGGGTAATTCACCCCTCCACTTT.

As to this clone: At the DNA level, this CDR3 is encoded by other sequences in the same sample as well. The chain combines TRBV7-9 with TRBJ1-2; D unresolved. V was trimmed by 1 base and J by 2 bases, leaving 8 bases between them. Germline CDR1 SEHNR, CDR2 FQNEAQ (reference sequence). The CDR3 consists of 14 residues. The chain's CDR3 is CASSLVPGNYGYTF. The CDR3 coding sequence is TGTGCCAGCAGCTTAGTTCCGGGGAACTATGGCTACACCTTC.

The chain has TRBV5-8 and TRBJ2-4, with D unclear. The V end was cut by 4 bases, the J end by 0 bases, with 11 bases between. This CDR3 has 15 residues. Germline V CDR1 and CDR2: SGHTS, YDEGEE. The CDR3 DNA sequence: TGTGCCAGCAGCCCCCTACGGGCAGCCAAAAACATTCAGTACTTC. Protein sequence: CASSPLRAAKNIQYF. Combining the CDR3 with reference TRBV5-8 and TRBJ2-4 gives the whole variable domain EAGVTQSPTHLIKTRGQQATLRCSPISGHTSVYWYQQALGLGLQFLLWYDEGEERNRGNFPPRFSGRQFPNYSSELNVNALELEDSALYLCASSPLRAAKNIQYFGAGTRLSVL.

The rearrangement links TRBV3-1 (or the pseudogene TRBV3-2) to TRBJ2-1, with D perhaps TRBD1 (5 bases). Germline V gene sequence: CDR1 LGHDT, CDR2 YNNKEL (reference sequence). This CDR3 region has 13 residues. Trimming took off 0 bases at V and 7 bases at J, with 7 bases between the two ends. CDR3 sequence: CASSQDRENEQFF. CDR3 sequence (DNA): TGTGCCAGCAGCCAAGACAGGGAAAATGAGCAGTTCTTC.

There are a few counts of this clone. The rearrangement links TRBV12-5 to TRBJ2-7, with D possibly matching TRBD2 (5 bases). The germline V and J ends were trimmed by 6 bases and 2 bases, with 11 bases remaining between them. Germline values: CDR1 LGHNT, CDR2 FRNRAP. The CDR3 is 13 residues long. CDR3 coding DNA: TGTGCTAGTGGCCCTTCCGGGACCTACGAGCAGTACTTC. It translates to CASGPSGTYEQYF.

This sequence joins TRBV15 and TRBJ1-1, with D hard to call. Trimming left V 2 bases short and J 4 bases short, with 14 bases between. Germline CDR1 and CDR2: LNHNV and YYDKDF (reference sequence). This CDR3 has 15 amino acids. CDR3 region: CATSRLDRSVTEAFF. The CDR3 DNA follows: TGTGCCACCAGCAGATTGGACCGATCGGTCACTGAAGCTTTCTTT. Full variable domain (outside the CDR3, taken from reference TRBV15 and TRBJ1-1): DAMVIQNPRYQVTQFGKPVTLSCSQTLNHNVMYWYQQKSSQAPKLLFHYYDKDFNNEADTPDNFQSRRPNTSFCFLDIRSPGLGDTAMYLCATSRLDRSVTEAFFGQGTRLTVV.

In this sample, this clone turned up once. This chain joins TRBV12-3 or TRBV12-4 and TRBJ1-2; no clear D gene. This CDR3 is 13 amino acids long. The V gene lost 6 bases and the J gene lost 2 bases, with 10 bases spanning the gap. CDR3 in DNA: TGTGCCAGCAGAGACGGACGAAACTATGGCTACACCTTC. Its protein product is CASRDGRNYGYTF.

The CDR3 DNA reads TGTGCCAGCAGATTACTAGCGGGGGGTTACAATGAGCAGTTCTTC. This gives the protein CASRLLAGGYNEQFF. The J gene is TRBJ2-1, the V gene TRBV2, with TRBD2 identical over 12 bases. Losses at the gene ends were 6 bases for V and 4 bases for J; bases not matched to a gene: 4. The length of the CDR3 is 15 residues. Germline V gene lookup returns CDR1 SNHLY and CDR2 FYNNEI. Using reference TRBV2 and TRBJ2-1 for the parts outside the CDR3, the full variable domain is EPEVTQTPSHQVTQMGQEVILRCVPISNHLYFYWYRQILGQKVEFLVSFYNNEISEKSEIFDDQFSVERPDGSNFTLKIRSTKLEDSAMYFCASRLLAGGYNEQFFGPGTRLTVL.

The genes are TRBV21-1 and TRBJ1-2; TRBD1 was called by the table and not checked on the DNA. TRBV21-1 is marked as a pseudogene. The CDR3 spans 14 residues. The CDR3 spells CASSKLNRDRGYTF. As DNA, the CDR3 is TGTGCCAGCAGCAAATTGAACCGGGACAGGGGCTACACCTTC.